This T cell receptor (beta chain) was recorded in a study of OX40 agonist ivuxolimab in advanced cancers. Study as a whole: Patients were given ivuxolimab, an antibody that agonizes OX40 (CD134). Patients received intravenous ivuxolimab every 2 weeks at 0.01 to 10 mg/kg. Partial responses were seen in three patients, one with hepatocellular carcinoma and two with cutaneous melanoma.

The method was immunoSEQ multiplex PCR; TCRdb's version includes in-frame clones alone and lacks a portion of them. The sample holds 50,000 to 55,000 clones; around 89% are singletons and the top ten take 9.5% to 13%. Looked up from germline, CDR1 is MNHEY and CDR2 is SMNVEV (reference sequence). The CDR3 has 15 amino acids. The V end was cut by 5 bases, the J end by 2 bases, with 16 bases between. This chain joins TRBV27 and TRBJ2-7; unclear D gene. The sequence came from an adult with an advanced solid tumor such as melanoma, head and neck, liver or kidney cancer. Material: CD4+ or CD8+ T cells sorted from blood, obtained in a trial of the OX40 agonist ivuxolimab. The CDR3 sequence is CASSPPGQMTYEQYF. In DNA form, the CDR3 reads TGTGCCAGCAGTCCTCCCGGCCAGATGACCTACGAGCAGTACTTC.